The source of this T cell receptor (beta chain) is a study of cytotoxic CD8 clonotypes in ibrutinib-treated CLL (dated by TCRdb to the early 2020s). For the study in its entirety: The cohort had ten to twelve relapsed/refractory and around 14 treatment-naive patients; 17 to 18 were IGHV unmutated. Partial responses were observed in 24 patients and complete responses in 2; after a median follow-up of 68 months, remission was maintained in 15 or so patients and progression was observed in roughly twelve. Response samples were obtained after a median of 12 months of treatment, with a range of about 6 to 36 months. An average of 255,043 productive templates and approximately 91,000 productive rearrangements was obtained per sample. Longitudinal samples were obtainable from about 30% of the roughly 90 participants in the trial. Cryopreserved peripheral blood mononuclear cells were obtained before treatment, at response, and at either sustained remission or disease progression. Every remission and progressive disease sample was obtained while ibrutinib was still being received by the patients. Overall study outcomes, separate from this receptor: Baseline clonality exceeded that of age-matched healthy donors and correlated strongly with circulating CD8+ T-cell counts. Clonality rose at ibrutinib response, remained stable during sustained remission, and dropped back toward baseline at progression. Public clonotypes were rare and either contracted or stayed stable during treatment, and the rise in clonality at ibrutinib response reflected the expansion of private clonotypes. Sustained-remission and progressing patients did not have matched sampling times, and lymph node repertoires were not examined.

The sample holds a few counts of this clone. The antigen this receptor binds is unknown. Base quality data are lacking; no much larger clone is found one base away. A MiSeq instrument was used for deep resolution sequencing, which targeted depths ranging from 1 in 1 million up to 1 in 200,000 T cells, with coverage averaging 10x for each clonotype. The immunoSEQ hsTCRB Kit was used to generate the TCR beta libraries. The published analysis was carried out like this. ImmunoSEQ Data Assistant and ImmunoSEQ Analyzer were used for data analysis, and V, D and J genes were assigned according to IMGT definitions. Clonality, which ranges from 0 to 1, was calculated by subtracting the normalized Shannon entropy of productive rearrangement frequencies from one. Only overrepresented clonotypes making up at least 0.05% of each patient's repertoire were included in the public clonotype analysis. About a dozen repertoires from age-matched healthy donors, obtained from immuneACCESS, served as clonality controls. TCRdb's version of the immuneACCESS table is confined to in-frame rearrangements and falls short of the full clone set. An unresolved V gene accounts for under half of the shortfall where checked; the remainder is of unknown origin. V and J calls and clone size are as listed in that table; D and trimming were resolved from the DNA. Recorded for this sample are 50,000 to 75,000 clones; 71% of them occurred a single time. The top ten hold about 39% of the sample.

Interpreted using the paper, the time point label stands for: about twelve months on ibrutinib. For TCR beta library preparation, 2 to 2.5 micrograms of genomic DNA were isolated from cryopreserved PBMCs. High-throughput TCR beta sequencing was performed on longitudinal blood samples from CLL patients receiving ibrutinib monotherapy. The patients took part in an open-label, single-center phase 2 trial of ibrutinib monotherapy. CDR1 and CDR2, looked up from the germline V gene, are SGHAT and FQNNGV. The CDR3 sequence holds 15 residues, the cysteine and phenylalanine included. Only the CDR3 DNA stays, 45 bases, in frame from base 1. V and J are trimmed by 6 bases and 2 bases, and the gene matches miss 10 bases of the junction.

The chain links TRBV11-2 with TRBJ2-7; the junction holds 7 bases that match TRBD1. The material was PBMCs, obtained after 12 months of ibrutinib treatment. This clonotype was obtained from a human donor with chronic lymphocytic leukemia. The CDR3 is CASRLVRGRPYEQYF. The sequence in DNA is TGTGCCAGCAGGTTGGTGAGGGGGCGTCCCTACGAGCAGTACTTC.